This record looks at one T cell receptor (beta chain) sequence and its context. Its antigen is as yet unknown. The sample carries other DNA sequences with the same CDR3. 13 Jbeta primers and 60 Vbeta primers were used for the PCR. Data came from immunoSEQ multiplex PCR; TCRdb stores just in-frame clones and leaves some out. The data show about 62,000 clones, with roughly 73% seen just once and 9.7% held by the top ten. The sample comes from a study of cytomegalovirus exposure and HLA in healthy donors. Study-level results: Earlier results showed most TCR beta V segments being productive about 87% or about 30% of the time.

After removal of 1 base from V and 0 bases from J, the junction contained 15 bases not matched to a gene. The CDR3 extends over 20 amino acids. Germline lookup yields CDR1 SGHTS and CDR2 YDEGEE. The chain uses TRBV5-8 and TRBJ2-2; 7 positions agree with TRBD2. This clonotype originated in a man aged 40-50 years in good health and CMV-seronegative. The material sequenced was PBMCs. DNA of the CDR3: TGTGCCAGCAGCTTGCGGAGCGGACTAGTAAATAAGGCGAACACCGGGGAGCTGTTTTTT. Translation: CASSLRSGLVNKANTGELFF.